These 5 T cell receptor beta chains were sequenced from one sample in a study of cytomegalovirus exposure and HLA in healthy donors. PCR involved 60 Vbeta and 13 Jbeta primers. Only in-frame clones appear in the TCRdb table, and some are missing; sequencing was by immunoSEQ multiplex PCR. The data contain 130,000 to 150,000 clones, over 80% of them singletons. Sequencing input: PBMCs. Receptors were obtained from a male donor in good health and CMV-seronegative.

The V gene is TRBV7-9, the J gene TRBJ2-7; 7 positions agree with TRBD2. Per the germline V gene, CDR1 is SEHNR and CDR2 is FQNEAQ (reference sequence). Trimming cost V 4 bases and J 7 bases; bases outside gene matches: 13. This CDR3 comprises 15 residues. DNA of the CDR3: TGTGCCAGCAGCTCAGGACGGGGGGTTGGGGTGGAGCAGTACTTC. This sequence encodes CASSSGRGVGVEQYF.

J is TRBJ1-2 and V is TRBV6-1; TRBD1 agrees at 8 bases. CDR1 MNHNS and CDR2 SASEGT come from the germline V gene. Trimming took 10 bases from V and 8 from J; bases not matched to a gene: 12. This CDR3 contains 13 residues. CDR3 nucleotides: TGTGCCACCGCTTCCGGGACAGGTAACGGCTACACCTTC. It yields the protein CATASGTGNGYTF.

The rearrangement links TRBV30 to TRBJ2-4; 11 nucleotides match TRBD1. With 5 bases clipped from V and 2 bases from J, the junction kept 2 bases outside the gene matches. CDR1 is GTSNPN and CDR2 is SVGIG in the germline V gene (reference sequence). The CDR3 is 14 amino acids. For the CDR3, the DNA is TGTGCCTGGCGGGACAGGGGGACCAAAAACATTCAGTACTTC. Amino acid sequence: CAWRDRGTKNIQYF.

The chain is built from TRBV11-3 and TRBJ2-1; D is perhaps TRBD2 (6 bases). V was cut by 5 bases and J by 7 bases, with 18 bases left in between. Germline V lookup: CDR1 SGHNT, CDR2 YENEEA. The CDR3 has 15 amino acids. The CDR3 is CASSPKKTRNNEQFF. The CDR3 region has the DNA TGTGCCAGCAGCCCCAAAAAGACTAGAAATAATGAGCAGTTCTTC.

This chain links TRBV7-6 with TRBJ2-1; TRBD2 agrees at 14 bases. Germline V gene sequence: CDR1 SGHVS, CDR2 FNYEAQ. V shed 5 bases and J 7 bases; nucleotides not matched to a gene: 7. The CDR3 consists of 16 residues. The CDR3 sequence: CASSPWTSGRSNEQFF. CDR3 nucleotide sequence: TGTGCCAGCAGCCCGTGGACTAGCGGGAGGTCGAATGAGCAGTTCTTC.